This TCR beta chain was sequenced during a study of CD8+CD57+ T cells in acquired aplastic anemia. This clonotype was counted many times. The ends lost 6 bases at V and 8 bases at J; junction bases unmatched: 9. The germline CDR1 and CDR2 sequences are DFQATT and SNEGSKA (reference sequence). There are 13 residues in the CDR3. The study profiled TCR beta VDJ and CDR3 using genomic DNA as template. A single record per CDR3 protein comes from TCRdb applying MiXCR to the reads. The data show some 170,000 distinct CDR3 sequences, with around 40% seen just once and 0.8% to 1.1% held by the top ten. The sequencing sample was made of sorted CD4+, CD8+, or CD8+CD57+ T cells (not recorded which) from PBMCs. This TCR came from a human donor in good health. V usage is TRBV20-1 and J usage is TRBJ1-2; 10 nucleotides agree with TRBD1. In DNA, the CDR3 is TGCAGTGCCAACAATGGACAGGGGGGCGGCTACACCTTC. Protein sequence: CSANNGQGGGYTF.